This is a list of T cell receptor beta chains from one sample in a study of blood T cell repertoires in COVID-19. Here immunoSEQ multiplex PCR was the method, and the copy in TCRdb shows in-frame clones only, minus some. The sample has about 210,000 clones, about 86% seen once; the top ten hold 3.5% to 4.5%. Material: PBMCs or T cells enriched from blood (not recorded which). The receptors were gathered from a woman in her thirties or forties with acute COVID-19. Each CDR3 is given with its conserved first and last residue. A D gene is named only where the DNA matches it firmly. Some rows have no size entry. The others give once, few or many, or a class for an expanded clone.

>TRBJ2-7|TRBV7-8|few|TRBD1
TGTGCCAGCAGCCTACTTGGGACAGGGGGTGACGAGCAGTACTTC
CASSLLGTGGDEQYF
>TRBJ1-5|TRBV19|-|-
TGTGCCAGTAGTGTCCCCCGACAGGTATATAGCAATCAGCCCCAGCATTTT
CASSVPRQVYSNQPQHF
>TRBJ2-6|TRBV24-1|few|-
TGTGCCACCCAGGGGTCCGGGGCCAACGTCCTGACTTTC
CATQGSGANVLTF
>TRBJ1-2|TRBV21-1|-|-
TGTGCCAGCAACCCGACAGGGAAGGGCTACACCTTC
CASNPTGKGYTF
>TRBJ1-5|TRBV27|few|-
TGTGCCAGCAGTCAGATAGGGGGGGGAGGCCAGCCCCAGCATTTT
CASSQIGGGGQPQHF
>TRBJ1-5|TRBV20-1|-|TRBD1
TGCAGTGCTAGTTCCCTCTCAGGAGGGGACAGGGGCAATCAGCCCCAGCATTTT
CSASSLSGGDRGNQPQHF
>TRBJ2-7|TRBV28|once|TRBD1
TGTGCCAGCAGGACAGGGTGGTGGGGCTCCGCCTACGAGCAGTACTTC
CASRTGWWGSAYEQYF
>TRBJ2-5|TRBV7-2|-|-
TGTGCCTCCCGGCGCGGAGACGCGAATGGGGAGACCCAGTACTTC
CASRRGDANGETQYF
>TRBJ1-5|TRBV29-1|-|-
TGCAGCGTTGGGACAGAAAGCAATCAGCCCCAGCATTTT
CSVGTESNQPQHF
>TRBJ2-3|TRBV6-2/TRBV6-3|-|TRBD2
TGTGCCAGCAGTTCTCCGACTAGCGGGTTGCTATATACGCAGTATTTT
CASSSPTSGLLYTQYF
>TRBJ1-5|TRBV6-4|once|-
TGTGCCAGCAGTGCAACTACCAATCAGCCCCAGCATTTT
CASSATTNQPQHF
>TRBJ2-5|TRBV29-1|-|-
TGCAGCGTTTCCCCATCCCAGACCCAGTACTTC
CSVSPSQTQYF
>TRBJ2-7|TRBV4-2|once|-
TGTGCCAGCAGCCAAGAGTCCACAGGTTCCTACGAGCAGTACTTC
CASSQESTGSYEQYF
>TRBJ1-1|TRBV18|once|TRBD1
TGTGCCAGCTCAGAGGGGACAGCGAACACTGAAGCTTTCTTT
CASSEGTANTEAFF
>TRBJ1-1|TRBV29-1|-|-
TGCAGCGTTGTACGACAGCTGAACACTGAAGCTTTCTTT
CSVVRQLNTEAFF
>TRBJ2-3|TRBV6-6|-|TRBD2
TGTGCCAGCAGTCCATCGGGACTTAGCGGGAATACGCAGTATTTT
CASSPSGLSGNTQYF
>TRBJ2-7|TRBV28|-|TRBD1
TGTGCCAGCAGTTCCGGGACAGGGGTGGCCTACGAGCAGTACTTC
CASSSGTGVAYEQYF
>TRBJ2-1|TRBV18|-|TRBD2
TGTGCCAGCTCACCTGCTAGCGGGGGTTACAATGAGCAGTTCTTC
CASSPASGGYNEQFF
>TRBJ1-3|TRBV19|-|-
TGTGCCAGTAGTAACCCCGGCGGCCCTCACTCTGGAAACACCATATATTTT
CASSNPGGPHSGNTIYF
>TRBJ2-7|TRBV7-2|many|-
TGTGCCAGCAGCACCGACAGGAGCTCCTACGAGCAGTACTTC
CASSTDRSSYEQYF
>TRBJ2-5|TRBV5-1|-|-
TGCGCCAGCAGCTTGGGAGGTTCAGCGGCCACCCAAGAGACCCAGTACTTC
CASSLGGSAATQETQYF
>TRBJ2-7|TRBV7-9|-|-
TGTGCCAGCAGCAAGAGGATGACGGGAGTAGGCTACGAGCAGTACTTC
CASSKRMTGVGYEQYF
>TRBJ2-1|TRBV27|-|-
TGTGCCAGCAGTTTCCGGAGTCTCGATGAGCAGTTCTTC
CASSFRSLDEQFF
>TRBJ1-2|TRBV10-3|few|-
TGTGCCATCGGGGCCCGTACTGGCTACACCTTC
CAIGARTGYTF
>TRBJ2-5|TRBV2|-|TRBD2
TGTGCCAGCAGTGAAACTAGCGGGAGGGCAGAGACCCAGTACTTC
CASSETSGRAETQYF
>TRBJ2-7|TRBV6-2/TRBV6-3|-|TRBD1
TGTGCCAGCAGCAGGGGGTTCCCCTACGAGCAGTACTTC
CASSRGFPYEQYF
>TRBJ2-2|TRBV15|-|-
TGTGCCACCAGCAGCGACAGACGCACCGGGGAGCTGTTTTTT
CATSSDRRTGELFF
>TRBJ1-2|TRBV6-6|-|TRBD1
TGTGCCAGCAGCCTACAGGGGGCGAAGGGTGGCTACACCTTC
CASSLQGAKGGYTF
>TRBJ2-6|TRBV5-1|-|-
TGCGCCAGCAAGGTAGGGGCCGGGGCCAACGTCCTGACTTTC
CASKVGAGANVLTF
>TRBJ1-1|TRBV5-1|-|-
TGCGCCAGCAGCTTGAACAGGAACACTGAAGCTTTCTTT
CASSLNRNTEAFF
>TRBJ2-2|TRBV3-1/TRBV3-2|-|-
TGTGCCAGCAGCCAACTTGGAGGGGCCGGGGAGCTGTTTTTT
CASSQLGGAGELFF
>TRBJ2-2|TRBV6-6|-|TRBD2
TGTGCCAGCAGTCCACTAGCGGGGACAGCCTACGCGAACACCGGGGAGCTGTTTTTT
CASSPLAGTAYANTGELFF
>TRBJ2-7|TRBV5-1|many|TRBD2
TGCGCCAGCAGCCCGCGGGCGGGGGGGAACTACGAGCAGTACTTC
CASSPRAGGNYEQYF
>TRBJ2-7|TRBV10-3|few|TRBD1
TGTGCCATCAGTGAGGGACAGGGAACCTACGAGCAGTACTTC
CAISEGQGTYEQYF
>TRBJ2-7|TRBV3-1/TRBV3-2|-|-
TGTGCCAGCAGCCAAGTCGCGGGCATGAGCTCCTACGAGCAGTACTTC
CASSQVAGMSSYEQYF
>TRBJ1-1|TRBV2|-|-
TGTGCCAGCAGGTATACAAAGAACACTGAAGCTTTCTTT
CASRYTKNTEAFF
>TRBJ1-6|TRBV7-9|-|TRBD1
TGTGCCAGCAGCTGGGGACAGGGAGGTTCACCCCTCCACTTT
CASSWGQGGSPLHF
>TRBJ2-5|TRBV11-2|-|TRBD1
TGTGCCAGCAGCACCCGGGACAGTCGGCGGGTGGTAGAGACCCAGTACTTC
CASSTRDSRRVVETQYF
>TRBJ2-7|TRBV7-2|once|-
TGTGCCAGCAGCTTTGGGCTAGGCGGGTACGAGCAGTACTTC
CASSFGLGGYEQYF
>TRBJ2-2|TRBV9|-|-
TGTGCCAGCAGCGTAGTTGGGCAGACCGGGGAGCTGTTTTTT
CASSVVGQTGELFF
>TRBJ2-7|TRBV28|-|TRBD2
TGTGCCAGCAGTTCCTTCGGGAGCGGGGCCTTGAGCTCCTACGAGCAGTACTTC
CASSSFGSGALSSYEQYF
>TRBJ2-1|TRBV29-1|-|-
TGCAGCGTTGCCCCTCTAGCCGGTGAGCAGTTCTTC
CSVAPLAGEQFF
>TRBJ1-5|TRBV2|-|-
TGTGCCAGCAGACGCGGGGCCAATCAGCCCCAGCATTTT
CASRRGANQPQHF
>TRBJ1-4|TRBV7-9|-|-
TGTGCCAGCAGCTTAGCGCGGGGATCTGGTGAAAAACTGTTTTTT
CASSLARGSGEKLFF
>TRBJ2-2|TRBV5-1|-|TRBD2
TGCGCCAGCAGCTGGACTAGCGGGACTTACGCCGGGGAGCTGTTTTTT
CASSWTSGTYAGELFF
>TRBJ1-1|TRBV13|-|TRBD1
TGTGCCAGCAGCCACGGAACCCGGGACAGGGAAGCTTTCTTT
CASSHGTRDREAFF
>TRBJ2-1|TRBV27|-|TRBD1
TGTGCCAGCAGTTTAGAACCCGGGGACAGGGTAGGCAATGAGCAGTTCTTC
CASSLEPGDRVGNEQFF
>TRBJ2-4|TRBV6-2/TRBV6-3|-|-
TGTGCCAGCAGTTACTCGCCTGGGCGGGATAAGGCGGAAAACATTCAGTACTTC
CASSYSPGRDKAENIQYF